This is a list of T cell receptor beta chains from one sample in a study of blood T cell repertoires in COVID-19. Repertoires were generated with immunoSEQ multiplex PCR, while TCRdb's copy carries only in-frame clones and drops some. The sample has approximately 300,000 clones; around 87% are singletons. Sequencing used peripheral blood. These receptors all stem from a man younger than 30 with active or convalescent COVID-19. Both conserved end residues are part of each CDR3. The order of the fields is CDR3 protein, V gene, J gene, clone size. Not all rows give a size; the values are once, few, many and, for expanded clones, a class.

CDR3: CASSPQTLYNEQFF
V: TRBV28
J: TRBJ2-1
size: .

CDR3: CASSLIGSRNEQFF
V: TRBV11-2
J: TRBJ2-1
size: few

CDR3: CASSLARGGGATYEQYF
V: TRBV7-2
J: TRBJ2-7
size: .

CDR3: CAISAAGDEKLFF
V: TRBV10-3
J: TRBJ1-4
size: .

CDR3: CASSVQGPTDTQYF
V: TRBV9
J: TRBJ2-3
size: .

CDR3: CASSQGPGPLMMKLFF
V: TRBV4-1
J: TRBJ1-4
size: .

CDR3: CASSLEGDTEAFF
V: TRBV11-2
J: TRBJ1-1
size: .

CDR3: CASSTPATAEAFF
V: TRBV6-6
J: TRBJ1-1
size: .

CDR3: CATSRDWENEQFF
V: TRBV15
J: TRBJ2-1
size: .

CDR3: CASSSDTGAGNEKLFF
V: TRBV7-2
J: TRBJ1-4
size: .

CDR3: CASSALAPGVDTGELFF
V: TRBV10-2
J: TRBJ2-2
size: .

CDR3: CATSDAGQGNGELFF
V: TRBV24-1
J: TRBJ2-2
size: .

CDR3: CARGRGGGYEQYF
V: TRBV7-9
J: TRBJ2-7
size: .

CDR3: CASTWTSGTDTQYF
V: TRBV6-6
J: TRBJ2-3
size: .

CDR3: CASKLRDYTDTQYF
V: TRBV12-5
J: TRBJ2-3
size: .

CDR3: CASSSNSNYGYTF
V: TRBV11-1
J: TRBJ1-2
size: .

CDR3: CASTTAQEGNEKLFF
V: TRBV28
J: TRBJ1-4
size: .

CDR3: CASSIDRESNQPQHF
V: TRBV7-3
J: TRBJ1-5
size: .

CDR3: CASRPTGTQNTEAFF
V: TRBV5-4
J: TRBJ1-1
size: .

CDR3: CASRALATGGYSGELFF
V: TRBV27
J: TRBJ2-2
size: few

CDR3: CASSTRTVVNQPQHF
V: TRBV18
J: TRBJ1-5
size: .

CDR3: CASSQGSGNSPLHF
V: TRBV27
J: TRBJ1-6
size: once

CDR3: CASSFPGGPGLGYTF
V: TRBV5-5
J: TRBJ1-2
size: .

CDR3: CASSPGIGTNYGYTF
V: TRBV4-3
J: TRBJ1-2
size: .

CDR3: CASSESLYYGYTF
V: TRBV25-1
J: TRBJ1-2
size: .

CDR3: CASKGLAGSYEQYF
V: TRBV10-2
J: TRBJ2-7
size: once

CDR3: CASSLSLQETQYF
V: TRBV5-1
J: TRBJ2-5
size: .

CDR3: CASTTGELFF
V: TRBV27
J: TRBJ2-2
size: few

CDR3: CASSLVGTGGVKDTEAFF
V: TRBV7-9
J: TRBJ1-1
size: .

CDR3: CASSLARGTDTQYF
V: TRBV5-1
J: TRBJ2-3
size: .

CDR3: CASSPDSLRSQYF
V: TRBV18
J: TRBJ2-7
size: .

CDR3: CASNLDGCYEQYF
V: TRBV21-1
J: TRBJ2-7
size: .

CDR3: CATSSYTSGRTAVYNEQFF
V: TRBV15
J: TRBJ2-1
size: once

CDR3: CASSVASEGNEKLFF
V: TRBV9
J: TRBJ1-4
size: .

CDR3: CASSLQTSGIYNEQFF
V: TRBV28
J: TRBJ2-1
size: many

CDR3: CASSGTSGYEQYF
V: TRBV6-5
J: TRBJ2-7
size: once

CDR3: CASSLTSGRATNEQFF
V: TRBV5-1
J: TRBJ2-1
size: .

CDR3: CASRSYSNQPQHF
V: TRBV27
J: TRBJ1-5
size: few

CDR3: CASSFGQKNEQFF
V: TRBV27
J: TRBJ2-1
size: .

CDR3: CATSRQGYNEQFF
V: TRBV15
J: TRBJ2-1
size: .

CDR3: CASSLIGLTNEQFF
V: TRBV27
J: TRBJ2-1
size: .

CDR3: CASSQIRGPETQYF
V: TRBV5-1
J: TRBJ2-5
size: .

CDR3: CASSPKGRGTGQGVPSNYGYTF
V: TRBV5-1
J: TRBJ1-2
size: .

CDR3: CASSLAQGLGEQYF
V: TRBV5-1
J: TRBJ2-7
size: .

CDR3: CASSEAGHPITDTQYF
V: TRBV2
J: TRBJ2-3
size: .